This entry lists 14 T cell receptor beta chains sequenced from one sample in a study of blood T cell repertoires in COVID-19. Clones were sequenced by immunoSEQ multiplex PCR, and TCRdb holds only the in-frame ones, with some missing. This repertoire shows roughly 91,000 clones, 84% found once; its top ten account for approximately 2%. Sequencing was carried out using peripheral blood. The source is a man aged 65 to 79 with active or convalescent COVID-19.

In nucleotides, the CDR3 is TGTGCCAGCAGACCTGGGCCGAGCTCCTACGAGCAGTACTTC. Translating it yields CASRPGPSSYEQYF. V gene TRBV5-4 combines with J gene TRBJ2-7, with D unresolved. The ends were cut back, 5 bases at V and 0 bases at J, with 12 bases in the middle. Germline CDR1 reads SGHNT; CDR2 reads YYREEE (reference sequence). CDR3 length: 14 residues. The whole variable domain, filled in from reference TRBV5-4 and TRBJ2-7, reads ETGVTQSPTHLIKTRGQQVTLRCSSQSGHNTVSWYQQALGQGPQFIFQYYREEENGRGNFPPRFSGLQFPNYSSELNVNALELDDSALYLCASRPGPSSYEQYFGPGTRLTVT.

V gene TRBV19 combines with J gene TRBJ2-3; D is possibly TRBD1 (5 bases). Germline CDR1 reads LNHDA; CDR2 reads SQIVND (reference sequence). The CDR3 extends over 12 amino acids. Trimming shortened V by 6 bases and J by 5 bases, and 9 bases separated the two germline ends. In DNA form, the CDR3 reads TGTGCCAGTAGCCCAGGGTTAGATACGCAGTATTTT. This gives the protein CASSPGLDTQYF.

J is TRBJ2-2 and V is TRBV5-1; 8 nucleotides line up with TRBD1. The CDR3 consists of 14 residues. The V gene end was trimmed by 0 bases and the J gene end by 10 bases; junction bases not matched to a gene: 5. Per germline, CDR1 SGHRS and CDR2 YFSETQ. This CDR3 reads CASSLGTGGLELFF. The CDR3 DNA sequence: TGCGCCAGCAGCTTGGGAACAGGGGGTTTGGAGCTGTTTTTT.

As DNA, the CDR3 is TGTGCCACCAGTGACCCGCGGTCCTCCTACAATGAGCAGTTCTTC. Its protein is CATSDPRSSYNEQFF. This chain connects TRBV24-1 to TRBJ2-1; D gene unclear. The CDR3 length is 15 residues. V was clipped by 4 bases and J by 0 bases, with 9 bases between them. CDR1 KGHDR and CDR2 SFDVKD come from the germline V gene.

This sequence joins TRBV18 and TRBJ1-6; 7 bases line up with TRBD1. The CDR3 contains 14 residues. V lost 4 bases, J lost 10 bases, and 7 bases stayed unmatched. Germline V CDR1 and CDR2: KGHSH, LQKENI. CDR3 amino acids: CASSHTGEGSPLHF. Written as DNA, the CDR3 is TGTGCCAGCTCACATACAGGGGAAGGCTCACCCCTCCACTTT.

V and J are TRBV6-5 and TRBJ1-1; perhaps TRBD1 as D (6 bases). The V and J ends lost 6 bases and 2 bases respectively, with 10 bases between them. CDR1 and CDR2 from the germline V gene are MNHEY and SVGAGI. There are 13 residues in the CDR3. CDR3 sequence (DNA): TGTGCCAGCAGGGACAGATTTAACACTGAAGCTTTCTTT. It is translated as CASRDRFNTEAFF.

V gene TRBV7-2 combines with J gene TRBJ2-3; 11 positions match TRBD2. The CDR3 extends over 14 amino acids. Germline trimming cut 8 bases from V and 5 bases from J; bases unmatched to any gene: 6. Looked up from germline, CDR1 is SGHTA and CDR2 is FQGNSA. This CDR3 is CASGSGGAKDTQYF. CDR3 DNA: TGTGCCAGCGGTAGCGGGGGGGCCAAAGATACGCAGTATTTT.

This clone was counted a single time. The chain couples TRBV3-1 (or the pseudogene TRBV3-2) to TRBJ2-3; 7 bases match TRBD1. There are 16 residues in the CDR3. The germline V gene encodes CDR1 LGHDT and CDR2 YNNKEL (reference sequence). The V segment lost 6 bases and the J segment 0 bases; nucleotides outside the gene matches: 9. This CDR3 is CASSSGQVRSTDTQYF. The DNA of the CDR3 is TGTGCCAGCAGTTCTGGACAGGTTAGAAGCACAGATACGCAGTATTTT.

This chain connects TRBV2 to TRBJ1-6; 8 positions agree with TRBD1. CDR1 is SNHLY, CDR2 FYNNEI, per germline. With 3 bases clipped from V and 9 bases from J, the junction kept 4 bases outside the gene matches. The CDR3 extends over 14 amino acids. CDR3 loop: CASSDQGAVSPLHF. CDR3 sequence (DNA): TGTGCCAGCAGTGATCAGGGGGCGGTTTCACCCCTCCACTTT.

The genes are TRBV5-1 and TRBJ2-7; D may be TRBD1 (6 bases). Germline V gene data show CDR1 as SGHRS and CDR2 as YFSETQ. Trimming took 4 bases from V and 3 from J, leaving 17 bases between them. The CDR3 length is 15 residues. The CDR3 nucleotides are TGCGCCAGCAGCCCCGGGACAACGTCGGACTACGAGCAGTACTTC. Amino acids: CASSPGTTSDYEQYF.

The chain couples TRBV19 to TRBJ1-2; TRBD1 might be the D (5 bases). In germline, CDR1 is LNHDA, CDR2 SQIVND (reference sequence). The V and J ends lost 3 bases and 8 bases respectively, with 13 bases between them. This CDR3 contains 13 residues. The CDR3 region has the DNA TGTGCCAGTAGTATCCAGGGTCCGGAAGGCTACACCTTC. It yields the protein CASSIQGPEGYTF.

This chain connects TRBV27 to TRBJ1-2; 8 bases agree with TRBD1. The germline V gene has CDR1 MNHEY and CDR2 SMNVEV (reference sequence). CDR3 length: 17 residues. V trimming: 4 bases; J trimming: 0 bases; junction bases outside the gene matches: 10. CDR3 DNA: TGTGCCAGCAGTTCCCTACAGGGGGGAGCTTCTAACTATGGCTACACCTTC. Its protein product is CASSSLQGGASNYGYTF.

V and J are TRBV5-1 and TRBJ2-7, with unresolved D. From germline, CDR1 is SGHRS and CDR2 YFSETQ. Trimming stripped 4 bases from V and 1 base from J, with 9 bases between. The CDR3 has 13 residues. This chain's CDR3 is CASSQPGSYEQYF. The CDR3 nucleotides are TGCGCCAGCAGCCAGCCCGGGTCCTACGAGCAGTACTTC.

This chain joins TRBV9 and TRBJ1-3; 7 bases align to TRBD1. The germline V gene encodes CDR1 SGDLS and CDR2 YYNGEE. The length of the CDR3 is 15 residues. J was trimmed by 1 base and V by 4 bases; bases with no gene match: 5. The CDR3 spells CASSSKTGSGNTIYF. The CDR3 nucleotides are TGTGCCAGCAGCTCAAAGACAGGGTCTGGAAACACCATATATTTT.